Listed below are T cell receptor beta chains from one sample, sequenced in a study of beta chain features in type 1 diabetes. Here immunoSEQ multiplex PCR was the method, and the copy in TCRdb shows in-frame clones only, minus some. The table records hundreds of thousands of clones, roughly 13% of them present only once. The source material was naive CD4+ T cells from blood. The receptors stem from a man aged 18-30 years with type 1 diabetes. CDR3s leave out the opening cysteine and the closing phenylalanine or tryptophan. Each record gives: V gene, CDR3 protein.

V: TRBV11-2
CDR3: ASSLTSQETQY

V: TRBV7-2
CDR3: ASSRDRGSGELF

V: TRBV2
CDR3: ATGMSRDRNQPQH

V: TRBV10-3
CDR3: AIKRQGAYGYT

V: TRBV10-3
CDR3: AISERRLNTEAF

V: TRBV5-1
CDR3: ASSGGSTDTQY

V: TRBV5-4
CDR3: ASSSVARMGDTQY

V: TRBV7-3
CDR3: ASSSTTGPQAF

V: TRBV7-2
CDR3: AIYPRPRWNTEAF

V: TRBV29-1
CDR3: SARVSGNTIY

V: TRBV29-1
CDR3: SVEDGFRRRGNYGYT

V: TRBV6-5
CDR3: ASRLQGAGNTIY

V: TRBV30
CDR3: AWSWASPYEQY

V: TRBV5-4
CDR3: ASSSGDRASYEQY

V: TRBV5-4
CDR3: ASSLAKSGREQF

V: TRBV7-7
CDR3: ASSPWTGGTGELF

V: TRBV6-5
CDR3: ASRPQALGGEQF

V: TRBV5-1
CDR3: ASSPGGTDTQY

V: TRBV19
CDR3: ASSTQGNTEAF

V: TRBV6-4
CDR3: ASTPSSNTGELF

V: TRBV5-4
CDR3: ASSRDTYEQY

V: TRBV7-7
CDR3: ASSPDRGRDTQY

V: TRBV6-5
CDR3: ASSYGTQTYEQY

V: TRBV30
CDR3: ACRGQGANGYT

V: TRBV6-5
CDR3: ASSYSRGQPQH

V: TRBV7-9
CDR3: ASSSPEASVDPKNIQY

V: TRBV28
CDR3: ASLPQGPMQETQY

V: TRBV29-1
CDR3: SAWVRGEQY

V: TRBV5-1
CDR3: ASSVQPGSSYEQY

V: TRBV5-1
CDR3: ASSGGTTNEQF

V: TRBV29-1
CDR3: SVGFLNPPHRIQETQY

V: TRBV15
CDR3: ATRRAAHSGVGDTQY

V: TRBV5-5
CDR3: ASGFDGNQPQH

V: TRBV5-1
CDR3: ASSLDRQVTDTQY

V: TRBV5-8
CDR3: ASSSPHIAAEQF

V: TRBV7-3
CDR3: ASSSLPGSSYNEQF

V: TRBV5-1
CDR3: ASSPTADTEAF

V: TRBV7-2
CDR3: ASSSTRQGLKAF

V: TRBV7-2
CDR3: ASSSSGQMNTEAF

V: TRBV15
CDR3: ATSRDLTATNEKLF

V: TRBV11-2
CDR3: ASSPGRAGAMKQF

V: TRBV7-9
CDR3: ASSSPPAGPSTYTQY

V: TRBV29-1
CDR3: SGRGLAGATSTDTQY

V: TRBV5-4
CDR3: ASSLGGTGGTEAF

V: TRBV2
CDR3: ATKAGAIYNEQF

V: TRBV6-5
CDR3: ASSYSWGAGNTEAF

V: TRBV27
CDR3: ASRPAGGAYEQY